The entry below describes one T cell receptor (beta chain). This sample was included in a study of OX40 agonist ivuxolimab in advanced cancers. TCRdb's table, derived via immunoSEQ multiplex PCR, lists solely in-frame clones and lacks some. In the table there are tens of thousands of clones, roughly four fifths of which are singletons. V was trimmed by 5 bases and J by 3 bases, leaving 5 bases between them. This CDR3 is 11 amino acids long. Per germline, CDR1 SGHTA and CDR2 FQGNSA. The rearrangement joins TRBV7-2 to TRBJ2-7; no reliable D call. This sequence originates from an adult with an advanced solid tumor such as melanoma, head and neck, liver or kidney cancer. The material was CD4+ or CD8+ T cells sorted from blood, obtained in a trial of the OX40 agonist ivuxolimab. The DNA of the CDR3 is TGTGCCAGCAGCCCAGGCTACGAGCAGTACTTC. Protein sequence: CASSPGYEQYF.